This is a list of T cell receptor beta chains from one sample in a study of early T cells in non-severe SARS-CoV-2 infection. One entry per CDR3 protein, called by TCRdb with MiXCR from the 5' RACE reads. The sample lists about 40,000 distinct CDR3 sequences; roughly 5% were seen once. Sequenced input: whole blood. The receptors were gathered from an adult who was a healthcare worker with PCR-confirmed SARS-CoV-2 infection or an uninfected control (not recorded which). Both conserved end residues are part of each CDR3. D genes are given only for firm matches. Size is omitted from some rows. Given values are once, few, many or a class for expanded clones.

size: many
J: TRBJ2-2
V: TRBV6-6
D: .
CDR3: CASSYFWTGELFF
DNA: TGTGCCAGCAGTTACTTCTGGACCGGGGAGCTGTTTTTT

size: many
J: TRBJ1-1
V: TRBV29-1
D: .
CDR3: CSVRTDMNTEAFF
DNA: TGCAGCGTGAGGACAGATATGAACACTGAAGCTTTCTTT

size: .
J: TRBJ2-1
V: TRBV9
D: .
CDR3: CASSVMESLYNEQFF
DNA: TGTGCCAGCAGCGTGATGGAGTCCCTCTACAATGAGCAGTTCTTC

size: .
J: TRBJ2-3
V: TRBV28
D: TRBD2
CDR3: CALSGRARADTQYF
DNA: TGTGCCCTGAGCGGGAGGGCCCGGGCAGATACGCAGTATTTT

size: .
J: TRBJ2-1
V: TRBV20-1
D: TRBD2
CDR3: CSVAGDPSSYNEQFF
DNA: TGCAGTGTGGCGGGAGACCCTAGTTCCTACAATGAGCAGTTCTTC

size: many
J: TRBJ2-1
V: TRBV20-1
D: .
CDR3: CSAKRDSRDEQFF
DNA: TGCAGTGCTAAGAGGGACTCTCGGGATGAGCAGTTCTTC

size: many
J: TRBJ1-4
V: TRBV20-1
D: .
CDR3: CSAREQVNEKLFF
DNA: TGCAGTGCTAGAGAACAGGTTAATGAAAAACTGTTTTTT

size: few
J: TRBJ2-7
V: TRBV5-4
D: .
CDR3: CASSQTDGNYEQYF
DNA: TGTGCCAGCAGCCAGACGGACGGTAACTACGAGCAGTACTTC

size: many
J: TRBJ1-2
V: TRBV20-1
D: TRBD1
CDR3: CSATGQPYGYTF
DNA: TGCAGTGCTACGGGACAGCCTTATGGCTACACCTTC

size: .
J: TRBJ2-7
V: TRBV20-1
D: TRBD2
CDR3: CSARDRWEGYEQYF
DNA: TGCAGTGCTAGAGATCGGTGGGAGGGTTACGAGCAGTACTTC

size: many
J: TRBJ2-3
V: TRBV4-1
D: .
CDR3: CASSQEGLPSTDTQYF
DNA: TGCGCCAGCAGCCAAGAGGGGTTACCGAGCACAGATACGCAGTATTTT

size: few
J: TRBJ1-1
V: TRBV6-1
D: .
CDR3: CASMGEHTEAFF
DNA: TGTGCCAGCATGGGGGAGCACACTGAAGCTTTCTTT

size: many
J: TRBJ2-3
V: TRBV5-1
D: .
CDR3: CASSRRTSTDTQYF
DNA: TGCGCCAGCAGCCGACGTACAAGCACAGATACGCAGTATTTT

size: few
J: TRBJ2-5
V: TRBV29-1
D: TRBD1
CDR3: CSVDRADETQYF
DNA: TGCAGCGTCGACAGGGCGGACGAGACCCAGTACTTC

size: few
J: TRBJ2-5
V: TRBV29-1
D: .
CDR3: CSVEGTGGGETQYF
DNA: TGCAGCGTTGAAGGAACGGGGGGCGGGGAGACCCAGTACTTC

size: many
J: TRBJ1-4
V: TRBV9
D: TRBD1
CDR3: CASSAQGAQEKLFF
DNA: TGTGCCAGCAGCGCCCAGGGGGCCCAGGAAAAACTGTTTTTT

size: many
J: TRBJ2-2
V: TRBV10-1
D: .
CDR3: CASSESGLYTGELFF
DNA: TGCGCCAGCAGTGAGTCCGGACTATACACCGGGGAGCTGTTTTTT

size: few
J: TRBJ2-1
V: TRBV7-8
D: .
CDR3: CASSLAGAGSYNEQFF
DNA: TGTGCCAGCAGCTTAGCGGGGGCGGGGAGTTACAATGAGCAGTTCTTC

size: few
J: TRBJ2-7
V: TRBV4-3
D: TRBD2
CDR3: CASSQASGGYEQYF
DNA: TGCGCCAGCAGCCAAGCTAGCGGGGGCTACGAGCAGTACTTC

size: many
J: TRBJ1-1
V: TRBV19
D: .
CDR3: CASLGIGDTEAFF
DNA: TGTGCCAGTCTGGGGATTGGGGACACTGAAGCTTTCTTT

size: many
J: TRBJ2-3
V: TRBV3-1
D: TRBD2
CDR3: CASSQGGGRALGTQYF
DNA: TGTGCCAGCAGCCAAGGAGGCGGGAGGGCCCTCGGTACGCAGTATTTT

size: .
J: TRBJ2-1
V: TRBV20-1
D: .
CDR3: CSASSVWTGSPTEQFF
DNA: TGCAGTGCTAGCTCTGTTTGGACGGGGAGCCCGACTGAGCAGTTCTTC

size: few
J: TRBJ2-1
V: TRBV5-5
D: TRBD1
CDR3: CASSSTGDRDNEQFF
DNA: TGTGCCAGCAGCTCGACAGGGGATAGGGACAATGAGCAGTTCTTC

size: many
J: TRBJ2-1
V: TRBV20-1
D: TRBD2
CDR3: CSASGAQGLAGPNEQFF
DNA: TGCAGTGCTAGTGGAGCCCAAGGACTAGCGGGACCCAATGAGCAGTTCTTC

size: few
J: TRBJ2-1
V: TRBV19
D: .
CDR3: CASSPQYGEQFF
DNA: TGTGCCAGTAGTCCCCAGTACGGGGAGCAGTTCTTC

size: many
J: TRBJ2-1
V: TRBV7-3
D: TRBD2
CDR3: CASSLNLAGSPEGDEQFF
DNA: TGTGCCAGCAGCTTAAATCTAGCGGGATCTCCCGAGGGGGATGAGCAGTTCTTC

size: many
J: TRBJ2-5
V: TRBV15
D: TRBD2
CDR3: CATSRDASGKETQYF
DNA: TGTGCCACCAGCAGAGATGCGAGCGGGAAAGAGACCCAGTACTTC

size: many
J: TRBJ1-4
V: TRBV10-3
D: .
CDR3: CAISESATNEKLFF
DNA: TGTGCCATCAGTGAGAGTGCAACTAATGAAAAACTGTTTTTT

size: many
J: TRBJ1-1
V: TRBV9
D: .
CDR3: CASSVAFGNTEAFF
DNA: TGTGCCAGCAGCGTAGCTTTCGGGAACACTGAAGCTTTCTTT

size: .
J: TRBJ1-6
V: TRBV25-1
D: .
CDR3: CASSINNSPLHF
DNA: TGTGCCAGCAGTATAAATAATTCACCCCTCCACTTT